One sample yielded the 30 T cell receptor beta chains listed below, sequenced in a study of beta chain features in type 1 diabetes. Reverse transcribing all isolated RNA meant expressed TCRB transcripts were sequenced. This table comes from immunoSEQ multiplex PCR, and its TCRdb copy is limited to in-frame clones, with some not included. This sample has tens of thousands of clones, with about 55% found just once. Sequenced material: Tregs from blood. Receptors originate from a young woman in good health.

CDR3 bases: TGTGCCAGCAGCCAGCAACGACAGGGGGCAGGCTATGGCTACACCTTC. This translates into CASSQQRQGAGYGYTF. This chain uses TRBV4-2 with TRBJ1-2, with 10 bases that match TRBD1. The CDR3 length is 16 residues. The J segment lost 4 bases and the V segment lost 3 bases, leaving 8 bases of the junction unmatched. Looked up from germline, CDR1 is LGHNA and CDR2 is YNFKEQ.

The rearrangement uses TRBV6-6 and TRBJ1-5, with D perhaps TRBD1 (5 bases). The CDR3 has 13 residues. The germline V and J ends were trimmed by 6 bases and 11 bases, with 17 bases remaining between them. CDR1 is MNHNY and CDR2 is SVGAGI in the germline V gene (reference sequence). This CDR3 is CASRPGFGGAQHF. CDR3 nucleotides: TGTGCCAGCAGGCCAGGGTTTGGTGGCGCCCAGCATTTT.

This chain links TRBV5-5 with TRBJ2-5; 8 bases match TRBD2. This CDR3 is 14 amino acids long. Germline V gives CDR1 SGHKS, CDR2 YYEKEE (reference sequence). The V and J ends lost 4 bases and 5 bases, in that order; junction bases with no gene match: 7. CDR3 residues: CASSPGLGWETQYF. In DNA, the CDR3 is TGTGCCAGCAGCCCGGGACTAGGTTGGGAGACCCAGTACTTC.

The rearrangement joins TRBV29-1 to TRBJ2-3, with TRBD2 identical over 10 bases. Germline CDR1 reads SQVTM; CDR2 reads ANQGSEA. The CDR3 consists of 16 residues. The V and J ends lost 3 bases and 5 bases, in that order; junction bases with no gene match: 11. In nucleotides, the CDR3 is TGCAGCGTTGACTCGCTAGCGGGGGCCCAACGAGATACGCAGTATTTT. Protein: CSVDSLAGAQRDTQYF.

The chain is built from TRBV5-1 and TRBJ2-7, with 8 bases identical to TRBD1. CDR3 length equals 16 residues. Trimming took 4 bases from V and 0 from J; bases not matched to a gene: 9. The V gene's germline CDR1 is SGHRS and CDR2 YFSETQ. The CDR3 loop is CASSRTGSSSSYEQYF. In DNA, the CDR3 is TGCGCCAGCAGCAGGACAGGGTCGTCAAGCTCCTACGAGCAGTACTTC.

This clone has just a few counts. The CDR3 loop is CASSLRGGTGELFF. The CDR3 coding sequence is TGTGCCAGCAGCCTCCGGGGGGGCACCGGGGAGCTGTTTTTT. The chain is built from TRBV7-2 and TRBJ2-2, with 8 positions matching TRBD2. J was trimmed by 4 bases and V by 5 bases; bases with no gene match: 3. This CDR3 region has 14 residues. CDR1 is SGHTA, CDR2 FQGNSA, per germline.

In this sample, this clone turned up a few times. The CDR3, as DNA: TGTGCCACCAGCAGGGCCCGGACTAGCGGACAAGAGACCCAGTACTTC. Translation gives CATSRARTSGQETQYF. J is TRBJ2-5 and V is TRBV15, with 10 bases fitting TRBD2. Germline V gene data show CDR1 as LNHNV and CDR2 as YYDKDF (reference sequence). CDR3 length: 16 residues. V gave up 3 bases and J gave up 2 bases; unmatched junction bases: 6.

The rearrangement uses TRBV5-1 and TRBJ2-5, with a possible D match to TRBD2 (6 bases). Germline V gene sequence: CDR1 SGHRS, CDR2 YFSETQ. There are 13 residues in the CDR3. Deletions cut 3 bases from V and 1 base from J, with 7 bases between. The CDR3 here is CASSWGLQETQYF. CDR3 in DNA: TGCGCCAGCAGCTGGGGACTCCAAGAGACCCAGTACTTC.

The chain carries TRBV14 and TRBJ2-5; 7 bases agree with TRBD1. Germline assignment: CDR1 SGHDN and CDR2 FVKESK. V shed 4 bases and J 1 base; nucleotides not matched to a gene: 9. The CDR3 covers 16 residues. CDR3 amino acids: CASSPGQRSTQETQYF. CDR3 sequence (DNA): TGTGCCAGCAGCCCGGGACAGCGATCCACCCAAGAGACCCAGTACTTC.

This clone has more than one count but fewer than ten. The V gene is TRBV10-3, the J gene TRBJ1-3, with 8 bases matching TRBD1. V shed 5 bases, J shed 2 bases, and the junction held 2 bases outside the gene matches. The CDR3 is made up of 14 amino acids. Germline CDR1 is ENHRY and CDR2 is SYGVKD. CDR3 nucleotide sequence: TGTGCCATCAGTCGGACAGGGACTGGAAACACCATATATTTT. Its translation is CAISRTGTGNTIYF.

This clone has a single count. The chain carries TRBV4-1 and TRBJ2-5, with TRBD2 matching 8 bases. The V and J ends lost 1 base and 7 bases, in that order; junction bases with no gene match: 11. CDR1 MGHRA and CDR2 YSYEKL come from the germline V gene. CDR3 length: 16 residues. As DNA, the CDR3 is TGCGCCAGCAGCCAAGGGGCCGGGACTAGGGGAGTGACCCAGTACTTC. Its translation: CASSQGAGTRGVTQYF.

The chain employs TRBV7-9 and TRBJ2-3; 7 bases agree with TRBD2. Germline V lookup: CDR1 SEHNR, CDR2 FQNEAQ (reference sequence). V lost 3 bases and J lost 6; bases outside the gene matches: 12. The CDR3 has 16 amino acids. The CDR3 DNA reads TGTGCCAGCAGCTTCAGTCAAGCGGGACGGGTGGATACGCAGTATTTT. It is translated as CASSFSQAGRVDTQYF.

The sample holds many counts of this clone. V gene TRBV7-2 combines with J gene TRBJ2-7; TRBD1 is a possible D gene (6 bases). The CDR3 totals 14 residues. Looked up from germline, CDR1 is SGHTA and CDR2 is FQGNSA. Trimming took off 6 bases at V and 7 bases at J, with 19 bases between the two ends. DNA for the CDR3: TGTGCCAGCAGTCCCGGGACATCCGTACGGGAGCAGTACTTC. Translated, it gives CASSPGTSVREQYF.

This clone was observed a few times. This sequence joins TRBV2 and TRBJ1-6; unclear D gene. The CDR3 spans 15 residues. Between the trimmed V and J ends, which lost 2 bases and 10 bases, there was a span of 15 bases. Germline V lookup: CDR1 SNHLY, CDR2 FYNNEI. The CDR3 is CASSERQVVGSPLHF. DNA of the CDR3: TGTGCCAGCAGTGAACGGCAGGTGGTTGGGTCACCCCTCCACTTT.

The DNA of the CDR3 is TGTGCCAGCAGCCCAGCAGGGGGGTTGAGGTACGAGCAGTACTTC. Protein sequence: CASSPAGGLRYEQYF. J is TRBJ2-7 and V is TRBV5-4, with D tentatively TRBD1 (7 bases). Germline CDR1 is SGHNT and CDR2 is YYREEE (reference sequence). The CDR3 runs to 15 residues. Trimming cost V 4 bases and J 4 bases, with 18 bases left between them.

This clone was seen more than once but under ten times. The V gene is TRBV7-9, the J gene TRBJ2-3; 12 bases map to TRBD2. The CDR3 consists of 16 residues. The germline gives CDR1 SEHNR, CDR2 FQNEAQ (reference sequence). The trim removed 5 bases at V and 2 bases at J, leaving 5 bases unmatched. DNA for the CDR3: TGTGCCAGCAGCCCTGGACTAGCGGGGCTCACAGATACGCAGTATTTT. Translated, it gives CASSPGLAGLTDTQYF.

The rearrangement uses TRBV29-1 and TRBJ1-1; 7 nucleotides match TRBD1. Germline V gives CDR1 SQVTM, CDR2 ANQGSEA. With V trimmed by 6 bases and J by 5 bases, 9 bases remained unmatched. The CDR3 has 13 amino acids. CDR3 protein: CSVNRQGGTEAFF. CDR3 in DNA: TGCAGCGTCAATCGACAGGGTGGGACTGAAGCTTTCTTT.

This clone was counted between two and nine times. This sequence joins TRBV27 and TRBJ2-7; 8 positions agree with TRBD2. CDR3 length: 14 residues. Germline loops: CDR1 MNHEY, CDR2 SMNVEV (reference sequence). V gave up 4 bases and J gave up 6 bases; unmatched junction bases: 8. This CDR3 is CASSSRRGDGEQYF. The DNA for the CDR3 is TGTGCCAGCAGTTCCCGGCGGGGGGATGGCGAGCAGTACTTC.

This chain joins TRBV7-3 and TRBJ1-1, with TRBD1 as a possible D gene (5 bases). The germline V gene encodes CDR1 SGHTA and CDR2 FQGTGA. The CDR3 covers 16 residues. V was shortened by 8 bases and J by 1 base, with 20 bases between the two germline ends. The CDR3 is CASAFTRLGGNTEAFF. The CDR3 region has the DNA TGTGCCAGCGCTTTTACGAGGCTGGGGGGGAACACTGAAGCTTTCTTT. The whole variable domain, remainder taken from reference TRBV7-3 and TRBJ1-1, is GAGVSQTPSNKVTEKGKYVELRCDPISGHTALYWYRQSLGQGPEFLIYFQGTGAADDSGLPNDRFFAVRPEGSVSTLKIQRTERGDSAVYLCASAFTRLGGNTEAFFGQGTRLTVV.

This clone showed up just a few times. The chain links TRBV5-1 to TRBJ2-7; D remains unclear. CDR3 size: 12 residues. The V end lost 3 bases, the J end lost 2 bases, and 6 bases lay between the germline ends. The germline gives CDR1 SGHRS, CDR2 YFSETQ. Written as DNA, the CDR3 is TGCGCCAGCAGCTCGTTTGCCTACGAGCAGTACTTC. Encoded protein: CASSSFAYEQYF. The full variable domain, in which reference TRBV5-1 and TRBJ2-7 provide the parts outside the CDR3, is KAGVTQTPRYLIKTRGQQVTLSCSPISGHRSVSWYQQTPGQGLQFLFEYFSETQRNKGNFPGRFSGRQFSNSRSEMNVSTLELGDSALYLCASSSFAYEQYFGPGTRLTVT.

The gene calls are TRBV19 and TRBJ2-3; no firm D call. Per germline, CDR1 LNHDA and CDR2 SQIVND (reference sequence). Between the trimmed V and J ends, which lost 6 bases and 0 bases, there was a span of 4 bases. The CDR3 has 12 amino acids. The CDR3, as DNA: TGTGCCAGTAGCCCGAGCACAGATACGCAGTATTTT. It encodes CASSPSTDTQYF.

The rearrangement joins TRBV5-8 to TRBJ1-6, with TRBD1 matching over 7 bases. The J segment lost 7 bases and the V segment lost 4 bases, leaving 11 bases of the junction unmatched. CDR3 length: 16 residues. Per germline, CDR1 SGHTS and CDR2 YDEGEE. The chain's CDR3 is CASSPWTGLGNSPLHF. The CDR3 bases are TGTGCCAGCAGCCCCTGGACAGGTTTAGGGAATTCACCCCTCCACTTT. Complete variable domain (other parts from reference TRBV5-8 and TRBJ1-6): EAGVTQSPTHLIKTRGQQATLRCSPISGHTSVYWYQQALGLGLQFLLWYDEGEERNRGNFPPRFSGRQFPNYSSELNVNALELEDSALYLCASSPWTGLGNSPLHFGNGTRLTVT.

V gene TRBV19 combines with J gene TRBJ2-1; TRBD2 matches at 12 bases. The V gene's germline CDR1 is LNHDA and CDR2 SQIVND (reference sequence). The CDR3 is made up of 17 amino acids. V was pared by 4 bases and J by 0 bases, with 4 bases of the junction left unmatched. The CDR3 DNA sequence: TGTGCCAGTAGTAAAACTAGCGGGAGGATCTCCTACAATGAGCAGTTCTTC. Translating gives CASSKTSGRISYNEQFF.

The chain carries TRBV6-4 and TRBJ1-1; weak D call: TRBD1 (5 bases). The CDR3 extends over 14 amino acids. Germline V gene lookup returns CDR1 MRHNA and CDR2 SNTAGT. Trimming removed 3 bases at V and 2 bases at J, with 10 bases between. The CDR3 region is CASSERQGNTEAFF. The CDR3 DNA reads TGTGCCAGCAGTGAAAGGCAGGGTAACACTGAAGCTTTCTTT.

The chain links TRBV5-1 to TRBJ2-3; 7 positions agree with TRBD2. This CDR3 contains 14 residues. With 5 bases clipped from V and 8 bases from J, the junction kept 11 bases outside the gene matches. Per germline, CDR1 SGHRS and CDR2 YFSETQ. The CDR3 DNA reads TGCGCCAGCAGAGAAGTGGGCGGGAGCTCTACGCAGTATTTT. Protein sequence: CASREVGGSSTQYF.

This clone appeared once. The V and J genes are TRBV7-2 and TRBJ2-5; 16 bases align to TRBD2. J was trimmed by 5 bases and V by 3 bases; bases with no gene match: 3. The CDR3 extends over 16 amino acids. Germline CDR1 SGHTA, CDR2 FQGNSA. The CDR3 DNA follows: TGTGCCAGCAGCTTGGGACTAGCGGGGGGGAGGGAGACCCAGTACTTC. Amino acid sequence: CASSLGLAGGRETQYF.

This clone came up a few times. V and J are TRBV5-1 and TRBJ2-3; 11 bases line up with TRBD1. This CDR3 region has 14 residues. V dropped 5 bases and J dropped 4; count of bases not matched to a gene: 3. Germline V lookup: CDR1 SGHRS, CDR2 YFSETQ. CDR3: CASRWTGGSDTQYF. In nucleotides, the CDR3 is TGCGCCAGCAGATGGACAGGGGGCTCAGATACGCAGTATTTT. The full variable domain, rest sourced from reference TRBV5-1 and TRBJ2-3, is KAGVTQTPRYLIKTRGQQVTLSCSPISGHRSVSWYQQTPGQGLQFLFEYFSETQRNKGNFPGRFSGRQFSNSRSEMNVSTLELGDSALYLCASRWTGGSDTQYFGPGTRLTVL.

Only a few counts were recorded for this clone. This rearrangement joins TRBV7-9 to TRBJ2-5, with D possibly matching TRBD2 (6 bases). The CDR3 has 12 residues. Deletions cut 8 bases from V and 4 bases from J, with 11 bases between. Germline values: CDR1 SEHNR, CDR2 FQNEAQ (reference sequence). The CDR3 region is CASGWRGETQYF. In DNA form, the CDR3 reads TGTGCCAGCGGTTGGAGGGGAGAGACCCAGTACTTC.

The CDR3 nucleotides are TGTGCCAGCTCACCAACGCACCTATCTGGGGCCAACGTCCTGACTTTC. Encoded protein: CASSPTHLSGANVLTF. This chain uses TRBV18 with TRBJ2-6; D not certain. The length of the CDR3 is 16 residues. CDR1 is KGHSH, CDR2 LQKENI, per germline. Trimming took 2 bases from V and 1 from J, leaving 9 bases between them.

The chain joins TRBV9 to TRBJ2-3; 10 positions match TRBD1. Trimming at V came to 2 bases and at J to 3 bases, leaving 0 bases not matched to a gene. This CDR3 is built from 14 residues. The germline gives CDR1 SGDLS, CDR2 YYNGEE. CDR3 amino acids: CASSVGQGTDTQYF. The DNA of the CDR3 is TGTGCCAGCAGCGTGGGACAGGGGACAGATACGCAGTATTTT.